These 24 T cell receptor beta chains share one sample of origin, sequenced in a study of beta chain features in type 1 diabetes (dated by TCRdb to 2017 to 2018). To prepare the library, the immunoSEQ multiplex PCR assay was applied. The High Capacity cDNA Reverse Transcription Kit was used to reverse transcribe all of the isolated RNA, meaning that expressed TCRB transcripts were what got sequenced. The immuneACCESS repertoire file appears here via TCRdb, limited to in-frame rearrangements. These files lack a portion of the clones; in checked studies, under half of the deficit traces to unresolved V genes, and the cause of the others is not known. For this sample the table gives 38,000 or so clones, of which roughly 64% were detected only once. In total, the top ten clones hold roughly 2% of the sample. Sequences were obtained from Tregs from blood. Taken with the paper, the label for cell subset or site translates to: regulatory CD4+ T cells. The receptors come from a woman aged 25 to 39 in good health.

The CDR3 spells CASRKPGLGGETQYF. CDR3 nucleotide sequence: TGTGCCAGCAGGAAACCAGGGTTAGGGGGTGAGACCCAGTACTTC. The chain uses TRBV6-5 and TRBJ2-5; possible D gene TRBD1, 6 bases. The V gene's germline CDR1 is MNHEY and CDR2 SVGAGI. This CDR3 has 15 amino acids. V was cut by 6 bases and J by 5 bases, with 19 bases left in between.

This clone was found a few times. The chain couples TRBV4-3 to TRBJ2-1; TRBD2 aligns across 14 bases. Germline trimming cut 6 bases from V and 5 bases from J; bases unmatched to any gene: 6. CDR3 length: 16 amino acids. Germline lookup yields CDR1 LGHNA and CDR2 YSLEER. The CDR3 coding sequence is TGCGCCAGCAGTCCTCGACTAGCGGGAGGGAACAATGAGCAGTTCTTC. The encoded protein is CASSPRLAGGNNEQFF.

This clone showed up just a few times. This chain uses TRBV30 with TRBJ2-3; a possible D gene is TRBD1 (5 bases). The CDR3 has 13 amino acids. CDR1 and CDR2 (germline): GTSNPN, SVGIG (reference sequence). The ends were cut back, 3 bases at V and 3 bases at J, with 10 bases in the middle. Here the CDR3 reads CAWRIRTTDTQYF. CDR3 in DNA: TGTGCCTGGAGGATCAGGACAACAGATACGCAGTATTTT.

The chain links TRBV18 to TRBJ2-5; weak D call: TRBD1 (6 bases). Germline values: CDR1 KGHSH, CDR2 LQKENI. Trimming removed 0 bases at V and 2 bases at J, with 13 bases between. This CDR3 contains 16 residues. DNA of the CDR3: TGTGCCAGCTCACCACCGTTTCTCGGACAGCAAGAGACCCAGTACTTC. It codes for CASSPPFLGQQETQYF. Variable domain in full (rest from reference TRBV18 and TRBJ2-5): NAGVMQNPRHLVRRRGQEARLRCSPMKGHSHVYWYRQLPEEGLKFMVYLQKENIIDESGMPKERFSAEFPKEGPSILRIQQVVRGDSAAYFCASSPPFLGQQETQYFGPGTRLLVL.

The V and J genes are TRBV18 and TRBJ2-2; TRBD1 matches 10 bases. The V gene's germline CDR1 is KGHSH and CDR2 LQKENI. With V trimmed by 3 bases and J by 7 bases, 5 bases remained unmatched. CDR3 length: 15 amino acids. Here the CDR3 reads CASSPDRGHGGELFF. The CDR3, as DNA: TGTGCCAGCTCACCCGACAGGGGGCATGGCGGGGAGCTGTTTTTT.

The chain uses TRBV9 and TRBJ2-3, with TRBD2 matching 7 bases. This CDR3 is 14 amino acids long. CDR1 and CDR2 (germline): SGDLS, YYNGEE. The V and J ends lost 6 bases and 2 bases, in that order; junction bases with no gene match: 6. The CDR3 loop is CASNPSGNTDTQYF. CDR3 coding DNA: TGTGCCAGCAACCCAAGCGGGAACACAGATACGCAGTATTTT.

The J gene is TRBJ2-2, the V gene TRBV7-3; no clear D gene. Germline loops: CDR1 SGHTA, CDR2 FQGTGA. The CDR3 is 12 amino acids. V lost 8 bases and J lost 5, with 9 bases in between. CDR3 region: CASGKRTGELFF. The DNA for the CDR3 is TGTGCCAGCGGAAAGCGAACCGGGGAGCTGTTTTTT.

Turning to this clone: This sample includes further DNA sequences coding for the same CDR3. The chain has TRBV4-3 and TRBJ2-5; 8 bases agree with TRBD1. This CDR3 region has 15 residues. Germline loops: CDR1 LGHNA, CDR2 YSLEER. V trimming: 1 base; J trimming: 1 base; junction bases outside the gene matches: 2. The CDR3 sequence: CASSQAGQVQETQYF. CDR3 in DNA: TGCGCCAGCAGCCAAGCGGGACAGGTCCAAGAGACCCAGTACTTC.

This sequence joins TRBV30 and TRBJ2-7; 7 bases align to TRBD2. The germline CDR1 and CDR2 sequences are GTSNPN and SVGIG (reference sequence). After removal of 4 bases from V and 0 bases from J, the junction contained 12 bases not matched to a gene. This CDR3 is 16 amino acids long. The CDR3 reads CAWTRGGLTSSYEQYF. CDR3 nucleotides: TGTGCCTGGACTCGCGGGGGACTAACGAGCTCCTACGAGCAGTACTTC.

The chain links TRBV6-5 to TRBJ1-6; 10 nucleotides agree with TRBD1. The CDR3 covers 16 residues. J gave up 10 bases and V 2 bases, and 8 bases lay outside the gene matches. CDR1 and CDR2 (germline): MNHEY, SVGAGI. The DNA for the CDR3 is TGTGCCAGCAGTTACGGATCGGGACAGGGGTCATCACCCCTCCACTTT. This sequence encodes CASSYGSGQGSSPLHF.

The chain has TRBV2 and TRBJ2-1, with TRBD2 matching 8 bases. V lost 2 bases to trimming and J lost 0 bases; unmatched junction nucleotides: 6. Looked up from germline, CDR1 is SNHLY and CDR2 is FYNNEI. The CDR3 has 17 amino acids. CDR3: CASSEISGRGSYNEQFF. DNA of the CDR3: TGTGCCAGCAGTGAAATCTCCGGGAGGGGCTCCTACAATGAGCAGTTCTTC. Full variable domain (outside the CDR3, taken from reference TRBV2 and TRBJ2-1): EPEVTQTPSHQVTQMGQEVILRCVPISNHLYFYWYRQILGQKVEFLVSFYNNEISEKSEIFDDQFSVERPDGSNFTLKIRSTKLEDSAMYFCASSEISGRGSYNEQFFGPGTRLTVL.

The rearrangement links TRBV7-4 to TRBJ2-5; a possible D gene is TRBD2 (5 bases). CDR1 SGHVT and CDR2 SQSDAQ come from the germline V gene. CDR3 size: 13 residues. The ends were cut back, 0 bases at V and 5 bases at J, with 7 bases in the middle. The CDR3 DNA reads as TGTGCCAGCAGCTTAGCGGGAGCGGAGACCCAGTACTTC. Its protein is CASSLAGAETQYF. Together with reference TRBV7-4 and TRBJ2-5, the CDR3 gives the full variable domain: GAGVSQSPRYKVAKRGRDVALRCDSISGHVTLYWYRQTLGQGSEVLTYSQSDAQRDKSGRPSGRFSAERPERSVSTLKIQRTEQGDSAVYLCASSLAGAETQYFGPGTRLLVL.

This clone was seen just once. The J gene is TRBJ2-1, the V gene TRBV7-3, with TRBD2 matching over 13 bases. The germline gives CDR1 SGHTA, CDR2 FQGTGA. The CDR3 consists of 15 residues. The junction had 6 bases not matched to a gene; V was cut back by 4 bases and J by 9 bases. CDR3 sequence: CASSSLAGGPSEQFF. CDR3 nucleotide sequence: TGTGCCAGCAGCTCACTAGCGGGAGGGCCAAGTGAGCAGTTCTTC.

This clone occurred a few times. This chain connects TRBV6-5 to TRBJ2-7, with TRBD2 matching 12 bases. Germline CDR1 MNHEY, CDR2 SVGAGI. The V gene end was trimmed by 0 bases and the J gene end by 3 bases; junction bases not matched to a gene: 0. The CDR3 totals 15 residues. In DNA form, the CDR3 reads TGTGCCAGCAGTTACTCGACTAGCGGGGGCTACGAGCAGTACTTC. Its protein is CASSYSTSGGYEQYF.

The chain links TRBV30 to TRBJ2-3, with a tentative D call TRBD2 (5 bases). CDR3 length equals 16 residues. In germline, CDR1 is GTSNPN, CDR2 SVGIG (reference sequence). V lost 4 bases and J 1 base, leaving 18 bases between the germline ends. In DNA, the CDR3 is TGTGCCTGGAATCACCTCCCCGGGATTGGCACAGATACGCAGTATTTT. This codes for CAWNHLPGIGTDTQYF.

CDR3 sequence: CSVVPASGTGDRGSGKLFF. The CDR3 DNA reads as TGCAGCGTTGTCCCCGCCTCCGGGACAGGAGACCGCGGTAGTGGAAAACTGTTTTTT. J is TRBJ1-4 and V is TRBV29-1; 8 positions agree with TRBD1. This CDR3 has 19 residues. V lost 4 bases to trimming and J lost 10 bases; unmatched junction nucleotides: 26. Germline V gene data show CDR1 as SQVTM and CDR2 as ANQGSEA.

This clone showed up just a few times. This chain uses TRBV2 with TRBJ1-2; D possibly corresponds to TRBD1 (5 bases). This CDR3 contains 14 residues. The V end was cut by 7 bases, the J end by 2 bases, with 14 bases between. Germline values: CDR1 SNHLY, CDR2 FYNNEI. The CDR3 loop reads CASIRTTDNYGYTF. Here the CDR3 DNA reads TGTGCCAGCATTAGGACGACAGACAACTATGGCTACACCTTC.

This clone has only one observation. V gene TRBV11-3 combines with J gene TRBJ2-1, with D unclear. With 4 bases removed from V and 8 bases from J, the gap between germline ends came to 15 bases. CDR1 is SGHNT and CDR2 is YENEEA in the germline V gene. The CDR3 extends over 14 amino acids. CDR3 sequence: CASSSGGSGDEQFF. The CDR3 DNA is TGTGCCAGCAGCTCCGGCGGCAGTGGTGATGAGCAGTTCTTC. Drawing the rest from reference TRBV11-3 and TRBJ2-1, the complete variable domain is EAGVVQSPRYKIIEKKQPVAFWCNPISGHNTLYWYLQNLGQGPELLIRYENEEAVDDSQLPKDRFSAERLKGVDSTLKIQPAELGDSAVYLCASSSGGSGDEQFFGPGTRLTVL.

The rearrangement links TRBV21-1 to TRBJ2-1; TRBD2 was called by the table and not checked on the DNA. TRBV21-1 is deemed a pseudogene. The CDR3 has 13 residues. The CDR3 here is CARGLAAYNEQFF. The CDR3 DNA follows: TGTGCCAGAGGACTAGCGGCTTACAATGAGCAGTTCTTC.

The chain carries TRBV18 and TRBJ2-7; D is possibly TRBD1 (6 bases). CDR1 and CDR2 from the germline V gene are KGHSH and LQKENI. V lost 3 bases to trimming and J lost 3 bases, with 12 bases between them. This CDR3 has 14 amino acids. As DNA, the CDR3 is TGTGCCAGCTCACCTGAGGGGGTTCTCTACGAGCAGTACTTC. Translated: CASSPEGVLYEQYF.

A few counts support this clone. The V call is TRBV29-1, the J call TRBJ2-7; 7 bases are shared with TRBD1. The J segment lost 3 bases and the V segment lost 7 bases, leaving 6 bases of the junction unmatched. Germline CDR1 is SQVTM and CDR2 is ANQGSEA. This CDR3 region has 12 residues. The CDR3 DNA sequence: TGCAGCGAAACCGACAGGGTCTACGAGCAGTACTTC. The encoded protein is CSETDRVYEQYF.

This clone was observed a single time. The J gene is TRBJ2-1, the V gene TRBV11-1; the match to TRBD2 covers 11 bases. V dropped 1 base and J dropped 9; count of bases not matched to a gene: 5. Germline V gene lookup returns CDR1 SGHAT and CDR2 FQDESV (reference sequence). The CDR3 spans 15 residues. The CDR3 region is CASSLGGLAELEQFF. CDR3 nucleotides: TGTGCCAGCAGCTTAGGGGGACTAGCGGAACTTGAGCAGTTCTTC.

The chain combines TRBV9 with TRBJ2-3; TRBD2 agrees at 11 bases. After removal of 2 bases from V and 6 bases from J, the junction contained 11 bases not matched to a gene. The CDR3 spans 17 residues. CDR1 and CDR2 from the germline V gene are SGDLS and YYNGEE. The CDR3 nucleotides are TGTGCCAGCAGCGTCGGGACTAGCGGCATACTGGTGGATACGCAGTATTTT. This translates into CASSVGTSGILVDTQYF.

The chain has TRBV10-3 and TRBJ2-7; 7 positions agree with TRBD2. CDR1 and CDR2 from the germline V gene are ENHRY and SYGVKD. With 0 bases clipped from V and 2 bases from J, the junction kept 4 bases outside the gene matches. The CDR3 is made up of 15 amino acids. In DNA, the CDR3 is TGTGCCATCAGTGAGTCGGAGCGGGGAGCCTACGAGCAGTACTTC. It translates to CAISESERGAYEQYF.